By its share, the clone carrying this T cell receptor beta chain is medium-sized. The data belong to a study of metastatic and nonmetastatic thyroid tumors. In the study overall: Patients with malignant and benign thyroid disease provided blood and tumor or nodule tissue, whose repertoires were compared.

Patients were all untreated before their thyroid surgery. TCRdb re-called the PCR reads with MiXCR. Of roughly 8,000 clones listed, around a quarter are singletons. This CDR3 has 15 amino acids. Germline assignment: CDR1 SGHVS and CDR2 FQNEAQ. The V gene end was trimmed by 5 bases and the J gene end by 7 bases; junction bases not matched to a gene: 5. The receptor's source is a female donor with papillary thyroid cancer or a benign thyroid nodule (not recorded which). Some clones in this sample may be carry-over from other donors' samples. This chain links TRBV7-8 with TRBJ1-6, with 10 bases that match TRBD1. The sequenced material came from tumor tissue. The CDR3 region is CASSQRTGGNSPLHF. The CDR3 region has the DNA TGTGCCAGCAGCCAACGGACAGGGGGAAATTCACCCCTCCACTTT.